The T cell receptor beta chain under discussion was sequenced for a study of CD8 T cells in ankylosing spondylitis. TCRdb redid the calling of the 5' RACE reads with MiXCR, one entry per CDR3 protein. The table records under 550,000 distinct CDR3 sequences, approximately 26% of them present only once. This clonotype was seen a handful of times. What it binds is not known. Overall study findings and caveats: What seemed typical of ankylosing spondylitis blood was a TCR beta motif built from about 8 highly homologous variants.

The receptor comes from a male donor with ankylosing spondylitis. Sequenced material: blood, either unsorted or a sorted T cell fraction (not recorded which).

The CDR3 DNA is TGCAGTGCCCATGCTAGCGGGAGAACAGATACGCAGTATTTT. It yields the protein CSAHASGRTDTQYF. This chain joins TRBV20-1 and TRBJ2-3; TRBD2 matches 10 bases. This CDR3 has 14 residues. V trimming: 6 bases; J trimming: 3 bases; junction bases outside the gene matches: 6. Germline V gene sequence: CDR1 DFQATT, CDR2 SNEGSKA (reference sequence).